These T cell receptor beta chains were read from a single sample in a study of human T cells and chemical hapten exposure. TCRdb called the 5' RACE reads again in MiXCR, with one record for every CDR3 protein. Among tens of thousands of distinct CDR3 sequences listed, under 10% were seen once. These receptors originate from a male donor in good health. CDR3s include the opening cysteine and the closing phenylalanine or tryptophan. D genes are given only for firm matches. The size entry is marked missing in some rows and otherwise reads once, few, many or a size class.

J,D,V,size,DNA,CDR3
TRBJ2-3,NA,TRBV5-1,NA,TGCGCCAGCAGAATCCGCACGGTTCCTGCAGATACGCAGTATTTT,CASRIRTVPADTQYF
TRBJ1-5,TRBD1,TRBV2,few,TGTGCCAGCAGTGAAGCGGACAGGGGGTATCAGCCCCAGCATTTT,CASSEADRGYQPQHF
TRBJ2-1,TRBD2,TRBV2,many,TGTGCCAGCAGTTTGGACAGCGGGGGGCCCTACAATGAGCAGTTCTTC,CASSLDSGGPYNEQFF
TRBJ1-1,TRBD1,TRBV4-1,NA,TGCGCCAGCAGCCAAGGCTGGACAGGGGGCACTGAAGCTTTCTTT,CASSQGWTGGTEAFF
TRBJ1-5,NA,TRBV5-1,few,TGCGCCAGCAGCGCGGCAGGGAGTAGCAATCAGCCCCAGCATTTT,CASSAAGSSNQPQHF
TRBJ2-1,NA,TRBV2,NA,TGTGCCAGATCCGGGAGACGGTCCTACAATGAGCAGTTCTTC,CARSGRRSYNEQFF
TRBJ2-5,NA,TRBV7-2,NA,TGTGCCAGCAGCTTAATGAGTGTCGAGACCCAGTACTTC,CASSLMSVETQYF
TRBJ2-5,TRBD2,TRBV7-2,few,TGTGCCAGCAGCGGCGGGACTACAGGCGAGGCCCAGTACTTC,CASSGGTTGEAQYF
TRBJ2-7,TRBD2,TRBV5-1,many,TGCGCCAGCAGCTTGCGCCTAGCGGGAGTTCTCGAGCAGTACTTC,CASSLRLAGVLEQYF
TRBJ2-3,TRBD1,TRBV29-1,many,TGCAGCGCCTCCCCGGACAGGATTTTCACAGATACGCAGTATTTT,CSASPDRIFTDTQYF
TRBJ2-7,NA,TRBV7-2,NA,TGTGCCAGCAGCTTACTAATGACGGGAGTTTACGAGCAGTACTTC,CASSLLMTGVYEQYF
TRBJ1-5,NA,TRBV2,many,TGTGCCAGCAGTGAGGAGGGAGGTCAGCCCCAGCATTTT,CASSEEGGQPQHF
TRBJ1-2,TRBD1,TRBV20-1,few,TGCAGTGCTAGAGTCCAGGACCCCGCAGGGGGCGCTTTTGGCTACACCTTC,CSARVQDPAGGAFGYTF
TRBJ2-7,TRBD2,TRBV20-1,NA,TGCAGTGCTAGAGATCAGGCTAGCGGGGAGTACGAGCAGTACTTC,CSARDQASGEYEQYF
TRBJ1-6,TRBD1,TRBV13,NA,TGTGCCAGCAGCCATACCGGGACAGCCTATAATTCACCCCTCCACTTT,CASSHTGTAYNSPLHF
TRBJ2-3,TRBD2,TRBV4-3,NA,TGCGCCAGCAGCCAAGAATGGCGGGGGGGCCCAGATACGCAGTATTTT,CASSQEWRGGPDTQYF
TRBJ2-3,NA,TRBV19,many,TGTGCCAGTAGTGTGACGATTGCTAGCACAGATACGCAGTATTTT,CASSVTIASTDTQYF
TRBJ1-1,TRBD1,TRBV29-1,few,TGCAGCGTAACCGGGACAGGGAAGAACACTGAAGCTTTCTTT,CSVTGTGKNTEAFF
TRBJ2-3,NA,TRBV6-5,NA,TGTGCCAGCAGAACAGATACTAGCACAGATACGCAGTATTTT,CASRTDTSTDTQYF
TRBJ1-1,NA,TRBV2,few,TGTGCCAGCAAAGGACGGTCCCTGTTGAACACTGAAGCTTTCTTT,CASKGRSLLNTEAFF
TRBJ2-1,NA,TRBV5-1,many,TGCGCCAGCATTTCCGGGGGCGGGAGACCTCACAATGAGCAGTTCTTC,CASISGGGRPHNEQFF
TRBJ2-3,TRBD2,TRBV6-6,many,TGTGCCAGCAGTTGGACTAGCGGGGGGGCCTCAGATACGCAGTATTTT,CASSWTSGGASDTQYF
TRBJ2-3,TRBD2,TRBV5-1,NA,TGCGCCAGCAGCCCACCGGGACTAGCTACAGATACGCAGTATTTT,CASSPPGLATDTQYF
TRBJ2-2,NA,TRBV29-1,many,TGCAGCGTTGAAGGGGGACTGAGGAACACCGGGGAGCTGTTTTTT,CSVEGGLRNTGELFF
TRBJ2-7,TRBD1,TRBV27,many,TGTGCCAGCAGTTTAAGCCGGGACAGGGGGCTATACGAGCAGTACTTC,CASSLSRDRGLYEQYF
TRBJ1-5,NA,TRBV7-2,few,TGTGCCAGCAGCTTATCCCAATATAGCAATCAGCCCCAGCATTTT,CASSLSQYSNQPQHF
TRBJ1-5,TRBD1,TRBV20-1,many,TGCAGTGCTAGGAGGGGCCGGGGGACAGGGTTATATAGCAATCAGCCCCAGCATTTT,CSARRGRGTGLYSNQPQHF
TRBJ2-5,NA,TRBV11-2,many,TGTGCCAGCAGCTTAGGCGTACAGACCCAAGAGACCCAGTACTTC,CASSLGVQTQETQYF
TRBJ1-1,TRBD1,TRBV6-5,many,TGTGCCAGCAGTGGAACAGGGGGATCGGGGAAAGCTTTCTTT,CASSGTGGSGKAFF
TRBJ1-3,NA,TRBV2,NA,TGTGCCGGCAGTGAATGGCAGGGGTCCTCTGGAAACACCATATATTTT,CAGSEWQGSSGNTIYF
TRBJ2-2,NA,TRBV10-2,NA,TGCGCCAGCAGAGACAGGGACTCGAACACCGGGGAGCTGTTTTTT,CASRDRDSNTGELFF
TRBJ1-2,TRBD1,TRBV3-1,few,TGTGCCAGCAGCTCTGGACAGGGGGCGGCCTATGGCTACACCTTC,CASSSGQGAAYGYTF